This is a list of T cell receptor beta chains from one sample in a study of shared clonotypes between healthy human individuals. The data were produced by immunoSEQ multiplex PCR, yet TCRdb's version contains in-frame clones alone and is incomplete. The table has millions of clones, just over 90% seen once. Sequenced sample: naive CD4+ T cells sorted from blood. These receptors all come from a man between 18 and 29 years old in good health. Both conserved end residues are part of each CDR3. Fields, in order: J gene, clone size, D gene, V gene, CDR3 protein, CDR3 DNA. D genes are given only for firm matches. Size is omitted from some rows. Given values are once, few, many or a class for expanded clones.

j_call: TRBJ2-2
clone_size: .
d_call: .
v_call: TRBV13
cdr3_aa: CASSLLARTYENTGELFF
cdr3_nt: TGTGCCAGCAGCTTACTCGCCAGGACCTATGAGAACACCGGGGAGCTGTTTTTT

j_call: TRBJ1-3
clone_size: .
d_call: .
v_call: TRBV5-5
cdr3_aa: CASSRLGAGNTIYF
cdr3_nt: TGTGCCAGCAGCCGCTTGGGGGCTGGAAACACCATATATTTT

j_call: TRBJ2-3
clone_size: once
d_call: TRBD2
v_call: TRBV10-3
cdr3_aa: CAISPGLAGGRPDTQYF
cdr3_nt: TGTGCCATCAGCCCGGGACTAGCGGGGGGGCGTCCAGATACGCAGTATTTT

j_call: TRBJ1-5
clone_size: .
d_call: .
v_call: TRBV2
cdr3_aa: CASIREFNQPQHF
cdr3_nt: TGTGCCAGCATTAGGGAATTCAATCAGCCCCAGCATTTT

j_call: TRBJ1-1
clone_size: few
d_call: .
v_call: TRBV7-9
cdr3_aa: CASSQVGDTEAFF
cdr3_nt: TGTGCCAGCAGCCAGGTGGGGGACACTGAAGCTTTCTTT

j_call: TRBJ2-2
clone_size: .
d_call: .
v_call: TRBV18
cdr3_aa: CASSPNRGRVTGELFF
cdr3_nt: TGTGCCAGCTCGCCAAATCGAGGGCGGGTGACCGGGGAGCTGTTTTTT

j_call: TRBJ2-7
clone_size: .
d_call: .
v_call: TRBV7-9
cdr3_aa: CASSYPQSVQYF
cdr3_nt: TGTGCCAGCAGCTATCCGCAGAGTGTGCAGTACTTC

j_call: TRBJ2-3
clone_size: .
d_call: .
v_call: TRBV13
cdr3_aa: CASSFSLKGQYF
cdr3_nt: TGTGCCAGCAGCTTTAGCCTAAAAGGGCAGTATTTT

j_call: TRBJ1-5
clone_size: .
d_call: .
v_call: TRBV7-8
cdr3_aa: CASSSEGGLSNQPQHF
cdr3_nt: TGTGCCAGCAGCTCGGAAGGGGGGCTGAGCAATCAGCCCCAGCATTTT

j_call: TRBJ2-7
clone_size: .
d_call: .
v_call: TRBV6-5
cdr3_aa: CASSYSNRAYEQYF
cdr3_nt: TGTGCCAGCAGTTACTCGAACAGGGCCTACGAGCAGTACTTC

j_call: TRBJ2-2
clone_size: .
d_call: .
v_call: TRBV7-8
cdr3_aa: CASSEGSQGWTGELFF
cdr3_nt: TGTGCCAGCAGTGAAGGAAGTCAGGGATGGACCGGGGAGCTGTTTTTT

j_call: TRBJ1-1
clone_size: .
d_call: .
v_call: TRBV6-1
cdr3_aa: CASSEGQVDTEAFF
cdr3_nt: TGTGCCAGCAGTGAAGGACAGGTTGACACTGAAGCTTTCTTT

j_call: TRBJ2-5
clone_size: .
d_call: .
v_call: TRBV7-2
cdr3_aa: CASSPDGRVEETQYF
cdr3_nt: TGTGCCAGCAGCCCCGACGGCAGGGTCGAAGAGACCCAGTACTTC

j_call: TRBJ1-2
clone_size: few
d_call: .
v_call: TRBV6-5
cdr3_aa: CASSPQSTGTSGYTF
cdr3_nt: TGTGCCAGCAGTCCACAATCGACGGGAACATCGGGCTACACCTTC

j_call: TRBJ2-7
clone_size: .
d_call: TRBD1
v_call: TRBV6-4
cdr3_aa: CASSDEIRQGRDEQYF
cdr3_nt: TGTGCCAGCAGTGACGAGATCCGACAGGGGCGGGACGAGCAGTACTTC

j_call: TRBJ1-3
clone_size: .
d_call: .
v_call: TRBV5-1
cdr3_aa: CASSLGPDPSGNTIYF
cdr3_nt: TGCGCCAGCAGCTTGGGCCCGGACCCTTCTGGAAACACCATATATTTT

j_call: TRBJ1-5
clone_size: .
d_call: TRBD1
v_call: TRBV29-1
cdr3_aa: CSVVVGTGQTDQPQHF
cdr3_nt: TGCAGCGTTGTAGTGGGGACAGGGCAAACGGATCAGCCCCAGCATTTT

j_call: TRBJ2-1
clone_size: .
d_call: TRBD2
v_call: TRBV6-5
cdr3_aa: CASSYSTLAGGGEQFF
cdr3_nt: TGTGCCAGCAGTTACTCGACCCTAGCGGGAGGGGGTGAGCAGTTCTTC

j_call: TRBJ2-7
clone_size: .
d_call: .
v_call: TRBV28
cdr3_aa: CASRDTVHSYEQYF
cdr3_nt: TGTGCCAGCAGGGACACGGTGCACTCCTACGAGCAGTACTTC

j_call: TRBJ2-4
clone_size: .
d_call: .
v_call: TRBV4-1
cdr3_aa: CASSQGGWGGDMWKNIQYF
cdr3_nt: TGCGCCAGCAGCCAAGGGGGGTGGGGCGGTGATATGTGGAAAAACATTCAGTACTTC

j_call: TRBJ2-7
clone_size: .
d_call: TRBD1
v_call: TRBV5-5
cdr3_aa: CASSLAEGQGASYEQYF
cdr3_nt: TGTGCCAGCAGCTTGGCTGAGGGACAGGGGGCCTCCTACGAGCAGTACTTC

j_call: TRBJ1-1
clone_size: .
d_call: TRBD1
v_call: TRBV10-1
cdr3_aa: CASSETGQGPTFF
cdr3_nt: TGCGCCAGCAGTGAAACGGGACAGGGTCCGACTTTCTTT

j_call: TRBJ1-6
clone_size: .
d_call: .
v_call: TRBV7-9
cdr3_aa: CASSLGQDNSPLHF
cdr3_nt: TGTGCCAGCAGCTTAGGGCAGGACAATTCACCCCTCCACTTT

j_call: TRBJ2-3
clone_size: .
d_call: .
v_call: TRBV6-5
cdr3_aa: CASSPGTFSSTQYF
cdr3_nt: TGTGCCAGCAGTCCCGGGACTTTTAGCTCTACGCAGTATTTT

j_call: TRBJ2-7
clone_size: .
d_call: TRBD1
v_call: TRBV7-2
cdr3_aa: CASSPGQLYVEQYF
cdr3_nt: TGTGCCAGCTCACCGGGACAGCTTTACGTCGAGCAGTACTTC

j_call: TRBJ2-7
clone_size: .
d_call: TRBD1
v_call: TRBV11-2
cdr3_aa: CASSLGDTGGFYEQYF
cdr3_nt: TGTGCCAGCAGCTTAGGAGATACAGGGGGCTTCTACGAGCAGTACTTC

j_call: TRBJ2-3
clone_size: .
d_call: TRBD2
v_call: TRBV9
cdr3_aa: CASSQLTSGVIDTQYF
cdr3_nt: TGTGCCAGCAGCCAACTTACTAGCGGGGTAATAGATACGCAGTATTTT

j_call: TRBJ2-7
clone_size: .
d_call: TRBD2
v_call: TRBV7-2
cdr3_aa: CASSLGAGARYEQYF
cdr3_nt: TGTGCCAGCAGCTTAGGGGCGGGAGCTCGATACGAGCAGTACTTC

j_call: TRBJ2-3
clone_size: .
d_call: TRBD1
v_call: TRBV27
cdr3_aa: CASSPQRTGGVSTDTQYF
cdr3_nt: TGTGCCAGCAGTCCGCAAAGGACAGGGGGTGTTAGCACAGATACGCAGTATTTT

j_call: TRBJ2-7
clone_size: .
d_call: TRBD1
v_call: TRBV6-1
cdr3_aa: CASSEDTGTGPIEQYF
cdr3_nt: TGTGCCAGCAGTGAGGATACCGGGACAGGGCCAATCGAGCAGTACTTC

j_call: TRBJ1-3
clone_size: .
d_call: .
v_call: TRBV19
cdr3_aa: CASIGGRTPYYSGNTIYF
cdr3_nt: TGTGCCAGTATTGGCGGCCGGACACCTTACTACTCTGGAAACACCATATATTTT

j_call: TRBJ2-3
clone_size: .
d_call: .
v_call: TRBV7-9
cdr3_aa: CASSLPSSDTQYF
cdr3_nt: TGTGCCAGCAGCTTACCCAGTTCAGATACGCAGTATTTT

j_call: TRBJ2-1
clone_size: .
d_call: .
v_call: TRBV6-5
cdr3_aa: CASSLREGVFGEQFF
cdr3_nt: TGTGCCAGCAGTTTAAGGGAAGGGGTATTTGGAGAGCAGTTCTTC

j_call: TRBJ1-1
clone_size: .
d_call: .
v_call: TRBV1
cdr3_aa: CTSSQEFQGARPITEAFF
cdr3_nt: TGCACCAGCAGCCAAGAGTTTCAGGGGGCCCGGCCCATTACTGAAGCTTTCTTT

j_call: TRBJ2-7
clone_size: .
d_call: .
v_call: TRBV5-1
cdr3_aa: CASSPDISYEQYF
cdr3_nt: TGCGCCAGCAGCCCGGACATCTCCTACGAGCAGTACTTC

j_call: TRBJ2-7
clone_size: .
d_call: TRBD1
v_call: TRBV18
cdr3_aa: CASSPRGQGSYEQYF
cdr3_nt: TGTGCCAGCTCACCACGTGGACAGGGATCCTACGAGCAGTACTTC

j_call: TRBJ1-6
clone_size: .
d_call: .
v_call: TRBV30
cdr3_aa: CAWSVDRPSSYNSPLHF
cdr3_nt: TGTGCCTGGAGTGTAGACAGGCCGAGCTCCTATAATTCACCCCTCCACTTT

j_call: TRBJ2-3
clone_size: .
d_call: .
v_call: TRBV18
cdr3_aa: CASSPLGLQTDTQYF
cdr3_nt: TGTGCCAGCTCACCACTCGGTTTACAAACAGATACGCAGTATTTT

j_call: TRBJ2-7
clone_size: .
d_call: TRBD1
v_call: TRBV12-5
cdr3_aa: CASGFVRDRTYEQYF
cdr3_nt: TGTGCTAGTGGTTTCGTCCGGGACAGAACCTACGAGCAGTACTTC

j_call: TRBJ2-2
clone_size: .
d_call: .
v_call: TRBV7-9
cdr3_aa: CASTNRGALNTGELFF
cdr3_nt: TGTGCCAGCACTAACCGGGGGGCGTTGAACACCGGGGAGCTGTTTTTT

j_call: TRBJ2-4
clone_size: .
d_call: .
v_call: TRBV7-2
cdr3_aa: CASSLGPPRGNIQYF
cdr3_nt: TGTGCCAGCAGCTTAGGCCCCCCGAGAGGAAACATTCAGTACTTC

j_call: TRBJ1-6
clone_size: few
d_call: TRBD1
v_call: TRBV30
cdr3_aa: CAWSLETGGIGSPLHF
cdr3_nt: TGTGCCTGGAGTCTGGAGACAGGGGGCATCGGTTCACCCCTCCACTTT

j_call: TRBJ1-1
clone_size: few
d_call: TRBD1
v_call: TRBV29-1
cdr3_aa: CSVFLPGTGDTEAFF
cdr3_nt: TGCAGCGTTTTCCTCCCCGGGACAGGGGACACTGAAGCTTTCTTT

j_call: TRBJ1-3
clone_size: .
d_call: .
v_call: TRBV6-5
cdr3_aa: CASSSGDSGNTIYF
cdr3_nt: TGTGCCAGCAGTTCAGGGGACTCTGGAAACACCATATATTTT

j_call: TRBJ1-5
clone_size: .
d_call: .
v_call: TRBV19
cdr3_aa: CASSITVSNQPQHF
cdr3_nt: TGTGCCAGTAGTATCACAGTTAGCAATCAGCCCCAGCATTTT

j_call: TRBJ1-2
clone_size: .
d_call: .
v_call: TRBV7-2
cdr3_aa: CASSSPVLDYGYTF
cdr3_nt: TGTGCCAGCAGCTCACCCGTGCTGGACTATGGCTACACCTTC

j_call: TRBJ2-5
clone_size: .
d_call: TRBD1
v_call: TRBV29-1
cdr3_aa: CSVDPMDRAQETQYF
cdr3_nt: TGCAGCGTTGACCCTATGGACAGGGCCCAAGAGACCCAGTACTTC

j_call: TRBJ1-5
clone_size: .
d_call: .
v_call: TRBV30
cdr3_aa: CAWSPDTYQPQHF
cdr3_nt: TGTGCCTGGAGTCCGGACACCTATCAGCCCCAGCATTTT

j_call: TRBJ2-5
clone_size: once
d_call: TRBD2
v_call: TRBV30
cdr3_aa: CAWGGGSETQYF
cdr3_nt: TGTGCCTGGGGCGGGGGGTCAGAGACCCAGTACTTC

j_call: TRBJ1-4
clone_size: .
d_call: .
v_call: TRBV7-9
cdr3_aa: CASNSGGFNEKLFF
cdr3_nt: TGTGCCAGCAACTCAGGAGGGTTTAATGAAAAACTGTTTTTT

j_call: TRBJ1-2
clone_size: .
d_call: .
v_call: TRBV10-3
cdr3_aa: CAISESAGDGYGYTF
cdr3_nt: TGTGCCATCAGTGAGTCGGCAGGGGACGGCTATGGCTACACCTTC

j_call: TRBJ2-3
clone_size: .
d_call: .
v_call: TRBV23-1
cdr3_aa: CASSKIPFTDTQYF
cdr3_nt: TGCGCCAGCAGTAAAATACCTTTCACAGATACGCAGTATTTT

j_call: TRBJ2-2
clone_size: .
d_call: TRBD2
v_call: TRBV7-2
cdr3_aa: CASSESGALDTGELFF
cdr3_nt: TGTGCCAGCAGCGAAAGCGGGGCCCTCGACACCGGGGAGCTGTTTTTT

j_call: TRBJ2-3
clone_size: .
d_call: TRBD2
v_call: TRBV5-1
cdr3_aa: CASSPPAGGADTQYF
cdr3_nt: TGCGCCAGCAGCCCCCCCGCGGGAGGGGCAGATACGCAGTATTTT

j_call: TRBJ2-7
clone_size: few
d_call: .
v_call: TRBV4-1
cdr3_aa: CASTPTGSGGEQYF
cdr3_nt: TGCGCCAGCACTCCTACAGGGTCTGGTGGCGAGCAGTACTTC

j_call: TRBJ2-2
clone_size: .
d_call: .
v_call: TRBV5-6
cdr3_aa: CASSLVPGKNTGELFF
cdr3_nt: TGTGCCAGCAGCTTGGTCCCAGGGAAGAACACCGGGGAGCTGTTTTTT

j_call: TRBJ2-2
clone_size: once
d_call: .
v_call: TRBV5-1
cdr3_aa: CASGTSSNTGELFF
cdr3_nt: TGCGCCAGCGGGACTTCCTCCAACACCGGGGAGCTGTTTTTT

j_call: TRBJ2-5
clone_size: .
d_call: TRBD2
v_call: TRBV7-2
cdr3_aa: CASSWTSGVRGTQYF
cdr3_nt: TGTGCCAGCAGCTGGACTAGCGGGGTCCGGGGGACCCAGTACTTC

j_call: TRBJ1-1
clone_size: .
d_call: .
v_call: TRBV30
cdr3_aa: CAWGVRGGFFMNTEAFF
cdr3_nt: TGTGCCTGGGGTGTCAGGGGAGGGTTCTTTATGAACACTGAAGCTTTCTTT

j_call: TRBJ2-7
clone_size: .
d_call: .
v_call: TRBV6-1
cdr3_aa: CASRTGTLIVEQYF
cdr3_nt: TGTGCCAGCAGAACCGGGACACTCATCGTCGAGCAGTACTTC